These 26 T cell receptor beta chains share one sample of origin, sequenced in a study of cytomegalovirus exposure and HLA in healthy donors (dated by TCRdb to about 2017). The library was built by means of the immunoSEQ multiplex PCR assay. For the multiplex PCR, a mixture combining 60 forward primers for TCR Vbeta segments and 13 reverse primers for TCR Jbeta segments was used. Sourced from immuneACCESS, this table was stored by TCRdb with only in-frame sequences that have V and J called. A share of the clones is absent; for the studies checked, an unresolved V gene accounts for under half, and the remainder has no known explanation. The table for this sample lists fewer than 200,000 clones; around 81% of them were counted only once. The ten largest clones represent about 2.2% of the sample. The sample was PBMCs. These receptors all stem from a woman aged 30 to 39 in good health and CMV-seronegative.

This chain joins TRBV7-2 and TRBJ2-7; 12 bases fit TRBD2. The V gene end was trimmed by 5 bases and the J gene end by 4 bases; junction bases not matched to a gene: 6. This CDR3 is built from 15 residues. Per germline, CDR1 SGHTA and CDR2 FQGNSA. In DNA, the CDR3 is TGTGCCAGCAGCAACGGACTAGCGGGGTCTTACGAGCAGTACTTC. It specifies CASSNGLAGSYEQYF.

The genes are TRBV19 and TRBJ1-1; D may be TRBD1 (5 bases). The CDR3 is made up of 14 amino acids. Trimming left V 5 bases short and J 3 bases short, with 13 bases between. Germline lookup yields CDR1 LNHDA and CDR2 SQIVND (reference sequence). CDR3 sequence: CASSFRGLYTEAFF. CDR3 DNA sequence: TGTGCCAGTAGTTTCCGGGGGTTGTACACTGAAGCTTTCTTT.

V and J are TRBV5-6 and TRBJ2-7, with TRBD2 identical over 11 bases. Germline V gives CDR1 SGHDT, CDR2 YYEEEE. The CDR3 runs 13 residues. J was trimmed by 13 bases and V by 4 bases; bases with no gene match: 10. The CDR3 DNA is TGTGCCAGCAGCCTGGATCTAGCGGGGGGACCTTACTTC. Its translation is CASSLDLAGGPYF.

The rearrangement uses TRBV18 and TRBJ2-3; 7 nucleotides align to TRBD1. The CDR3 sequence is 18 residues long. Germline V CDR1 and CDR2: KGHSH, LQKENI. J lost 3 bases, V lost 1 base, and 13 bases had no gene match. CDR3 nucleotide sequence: TGTGCCAGCTCACCACGATTTCTCGGGACAGAAGGGACAGATACGCAGTATTTT. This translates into CASSPRFLGTEGTDTQYF.

CDR3 residues: CASQLGEGYTF. As DNA, the CDR3 is TGTGCCAGCCAGCTAGGGGAAGGCTACACCTTC. The gene calls are TRBV11-2 and TRBJ1-2; TRBD1 is a possible D gene (5 bases). Trimming shortened V by 8 bases and J by 8 bases, and 12 bases separated the two germline ends. The CDR3 totals 11 residues. Germline-derived CDR1 and CDR2 are SGHAT and FQNNGV.

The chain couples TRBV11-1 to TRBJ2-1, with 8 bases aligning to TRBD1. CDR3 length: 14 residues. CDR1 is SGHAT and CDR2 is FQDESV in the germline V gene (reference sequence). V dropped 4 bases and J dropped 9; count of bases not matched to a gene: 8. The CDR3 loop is CASSSGQGLGEQFF. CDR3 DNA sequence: TGTGCCAGCAGCTCTGGACAGGGACTTGGTGAGCAGTTCTTC.

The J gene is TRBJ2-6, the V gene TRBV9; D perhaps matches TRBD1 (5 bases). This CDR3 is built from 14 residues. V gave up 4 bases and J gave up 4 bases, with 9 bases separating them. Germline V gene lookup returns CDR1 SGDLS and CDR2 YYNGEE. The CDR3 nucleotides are TGTGCCAGCAGCCCAGGGAACGGGGCCAACGTCCTGACTTTC. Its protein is CASSPGNGANVLTF.

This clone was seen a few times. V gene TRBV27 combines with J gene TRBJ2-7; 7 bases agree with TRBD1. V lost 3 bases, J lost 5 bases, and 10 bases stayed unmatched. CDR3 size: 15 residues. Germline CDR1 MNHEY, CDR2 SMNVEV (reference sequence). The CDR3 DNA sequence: TGTGCCAGCAGTTTCCGACAGGGACGAGGGAACGAGCAGTACTTC. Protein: CASSFRQGRGNEQYF.

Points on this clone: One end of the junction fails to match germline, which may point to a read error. CDR3 protein: CSSSSTGFNEKLFF. In DNA form, the CDR3 reads TGTTCCAGCAGCTCAACAGGATTTAATGAAAAACTGTTTTTT. The chain recombines TRBV7-9 with TRBJ1-4; weak D call: TRBD1 (5 bases). The CDR3 contains 14 residues. CDR1 SEHNR and CDR2 FQNEAQ come from the germline V gene (reference sequence).

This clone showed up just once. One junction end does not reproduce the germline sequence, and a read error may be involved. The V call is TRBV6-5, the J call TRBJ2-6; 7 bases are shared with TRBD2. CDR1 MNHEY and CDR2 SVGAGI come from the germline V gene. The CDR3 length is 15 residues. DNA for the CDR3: TGTGCCAGCAGTTATCGGGGGAGCGGGGCCAACGGCCTGACTTTC. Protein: CASSYRGSGANGLTF.

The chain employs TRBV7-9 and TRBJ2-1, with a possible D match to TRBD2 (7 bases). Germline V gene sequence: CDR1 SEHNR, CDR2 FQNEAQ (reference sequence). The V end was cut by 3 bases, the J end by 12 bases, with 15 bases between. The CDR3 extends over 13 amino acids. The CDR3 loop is CASSLGGDIGQFF. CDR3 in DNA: TGTGCCAGCAGCTTGGGAGGGGACATAGGGCAGTTCTTC.

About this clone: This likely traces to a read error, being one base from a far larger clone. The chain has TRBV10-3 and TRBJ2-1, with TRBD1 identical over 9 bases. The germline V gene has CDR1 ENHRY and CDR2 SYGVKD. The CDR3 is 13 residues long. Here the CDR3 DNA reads TGTGCCATCACTGACAGGGGGGACAATGAGCAGATCTTC. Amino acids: CAITDRGDNEQIF.

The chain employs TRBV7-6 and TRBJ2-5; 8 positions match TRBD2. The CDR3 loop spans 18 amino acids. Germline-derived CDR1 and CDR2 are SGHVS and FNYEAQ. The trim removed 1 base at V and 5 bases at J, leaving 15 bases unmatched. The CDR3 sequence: CASSLGRDGLAAWETQYF. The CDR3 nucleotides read TGTGCCAGCAGCTTAGGTCGGGATGGACTAGCAGCCTGGGAGACCCAGTACTTC.

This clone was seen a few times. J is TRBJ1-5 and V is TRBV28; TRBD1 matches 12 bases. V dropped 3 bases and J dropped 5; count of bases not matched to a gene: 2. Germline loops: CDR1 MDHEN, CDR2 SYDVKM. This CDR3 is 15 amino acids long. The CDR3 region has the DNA TGTGCCAGCAGTTTCGGGGACAGGGGGCATCAGCCCCAGCATTTT. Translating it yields CASSFGDRGHQPQHF.

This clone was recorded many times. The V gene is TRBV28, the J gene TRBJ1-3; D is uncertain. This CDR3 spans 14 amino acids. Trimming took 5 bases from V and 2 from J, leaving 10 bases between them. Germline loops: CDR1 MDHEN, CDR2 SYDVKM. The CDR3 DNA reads TGTGCCAGCAGTCGGCTAGTAACTGGAAACACCATATATTTT. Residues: CASSRLVTGNTIYF.

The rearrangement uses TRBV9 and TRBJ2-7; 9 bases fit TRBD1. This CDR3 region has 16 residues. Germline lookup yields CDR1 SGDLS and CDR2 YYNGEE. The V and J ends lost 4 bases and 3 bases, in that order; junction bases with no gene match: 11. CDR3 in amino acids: CASSPELGQGGYEQYF. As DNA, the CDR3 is TGTGCCAGCAGCCCAGAACTGGGACAGGGTGGCTACGAGCAGTACTTC.

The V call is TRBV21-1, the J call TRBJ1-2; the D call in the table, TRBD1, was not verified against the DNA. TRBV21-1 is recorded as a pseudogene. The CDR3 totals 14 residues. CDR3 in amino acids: CASSKTSGGYGYTF. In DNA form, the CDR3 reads TGTGCCAGCAGCAAAACATCAGGGGGCTATGGCTACACCTTC.

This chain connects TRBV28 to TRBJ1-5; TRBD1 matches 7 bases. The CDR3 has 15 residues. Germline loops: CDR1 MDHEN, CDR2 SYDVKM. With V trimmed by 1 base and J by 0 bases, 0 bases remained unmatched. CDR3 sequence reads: CASSLYRGSNQPQHF. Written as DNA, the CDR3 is TGTGCCAGCAGTTTATACAGGGGTAGCAATCAGCCCCAGCATTTT.

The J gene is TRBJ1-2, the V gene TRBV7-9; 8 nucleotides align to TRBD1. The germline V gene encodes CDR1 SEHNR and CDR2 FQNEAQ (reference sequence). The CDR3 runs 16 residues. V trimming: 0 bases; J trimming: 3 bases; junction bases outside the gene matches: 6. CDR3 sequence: CASSLASGQGHYGYTF. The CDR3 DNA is TGTGCCAGCAGCTTAGCTTCCGGACAGGGCCACTATGGCTACACCTTC.

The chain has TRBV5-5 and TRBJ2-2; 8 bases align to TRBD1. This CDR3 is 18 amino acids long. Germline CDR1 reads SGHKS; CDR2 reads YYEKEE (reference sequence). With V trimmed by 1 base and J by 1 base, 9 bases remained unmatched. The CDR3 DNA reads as TGTGCCAGCAGCTTGACCGCCAGGGGGCTGGGGAACACCGGGGAGCTGTTTTTT. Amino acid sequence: CASSLTARGLGNTGELFF.

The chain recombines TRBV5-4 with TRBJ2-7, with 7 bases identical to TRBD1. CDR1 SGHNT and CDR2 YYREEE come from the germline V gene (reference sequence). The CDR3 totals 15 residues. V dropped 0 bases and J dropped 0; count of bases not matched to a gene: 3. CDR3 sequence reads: CASSLDRGTSYEQYF. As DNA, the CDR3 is TGTGCCAGCAGCTTGGACAGGGGAACCTCCTACGAGCAGTACTTC.

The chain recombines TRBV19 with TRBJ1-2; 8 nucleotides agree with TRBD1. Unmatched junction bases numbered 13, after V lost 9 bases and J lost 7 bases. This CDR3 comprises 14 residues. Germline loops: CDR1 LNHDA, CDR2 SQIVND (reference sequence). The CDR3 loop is CASRGQGGIVGYTF. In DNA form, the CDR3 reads TGTGCCAGCAGAGGACAGGGCGGTATAGTTGGCTACACCTTC.

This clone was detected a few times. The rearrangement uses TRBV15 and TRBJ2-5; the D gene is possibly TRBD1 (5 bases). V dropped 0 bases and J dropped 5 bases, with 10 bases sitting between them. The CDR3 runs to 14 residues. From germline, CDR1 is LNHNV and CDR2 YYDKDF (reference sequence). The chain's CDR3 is CATSRDRNRETQYF. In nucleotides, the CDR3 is TGTGCCACCAGCAGAGATCGAAACAGGGAGACCCAGTACTTC.

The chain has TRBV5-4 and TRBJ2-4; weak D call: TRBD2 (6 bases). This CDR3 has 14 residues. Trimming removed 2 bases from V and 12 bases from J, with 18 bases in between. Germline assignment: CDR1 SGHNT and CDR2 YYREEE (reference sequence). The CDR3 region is CASSFGSGPPSQYF. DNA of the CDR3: TGTGCCAGCAGCTTCGGTAGCGGTCCTCCCAGTCAGTACTTC.

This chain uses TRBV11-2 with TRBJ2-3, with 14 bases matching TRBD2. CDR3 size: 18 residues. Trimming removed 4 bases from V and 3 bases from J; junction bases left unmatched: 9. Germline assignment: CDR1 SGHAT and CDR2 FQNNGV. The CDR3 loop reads CASSSSGLAGGSTDTQYF. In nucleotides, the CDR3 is TGTGCCAGCAGCTCCTCCGGACTAGCGGGAGGTTCTACAGATACGCAGTATTTT. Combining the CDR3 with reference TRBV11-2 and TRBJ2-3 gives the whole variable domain EAGVAQSPRYKIIEKRQSVAFWCNPISGHATLYWYQQILGQGPKLLIQFQNNGVVDDSQLPKDRFSAERLKGVDSTLKIQPAKLEDSAVYLCASSSSGLAGGSTDTQYFGPGTRLTVL.

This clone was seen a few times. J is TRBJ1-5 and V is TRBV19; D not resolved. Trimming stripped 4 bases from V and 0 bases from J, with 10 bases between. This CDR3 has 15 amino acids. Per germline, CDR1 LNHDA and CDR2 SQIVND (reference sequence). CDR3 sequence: CASSTDYHSNQPQHF. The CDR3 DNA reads TGTGCCAGTAGTACGGACTACCATAGCAATCAGCCCCAGCATTTT. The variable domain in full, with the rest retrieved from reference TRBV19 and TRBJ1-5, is DGGITQSPKYLFRKEGQNVTLSCEQNLNHDAMYWYRQDPGQGLRLIYYSQIVNDFQKGDIAEGYSVSREKKESFPLTVTSAQKNPTAFYLCASSTDYHSNQPQHFGDGTRLSIL.